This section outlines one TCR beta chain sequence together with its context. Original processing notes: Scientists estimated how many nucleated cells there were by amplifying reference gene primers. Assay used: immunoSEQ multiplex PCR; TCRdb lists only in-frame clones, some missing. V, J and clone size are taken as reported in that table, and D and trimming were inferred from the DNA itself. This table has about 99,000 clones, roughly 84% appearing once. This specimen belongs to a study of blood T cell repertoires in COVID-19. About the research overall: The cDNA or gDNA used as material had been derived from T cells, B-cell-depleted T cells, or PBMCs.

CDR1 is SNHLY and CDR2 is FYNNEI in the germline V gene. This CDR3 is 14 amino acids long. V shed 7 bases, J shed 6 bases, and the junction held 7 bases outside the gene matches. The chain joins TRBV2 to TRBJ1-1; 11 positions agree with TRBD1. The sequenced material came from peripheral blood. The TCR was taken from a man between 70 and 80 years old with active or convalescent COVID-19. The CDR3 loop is CASTLDRGLSEAFF. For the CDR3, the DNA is TGTGCCAGCACCCTGGACAGGGGGCTATCTGAAGCTTTCTTT.